This is a list of T cell receptor beta chains from one sample in a study of T cell changes during pregnancy in multiple sclerosis. The table came from immunoSEQ multiplex PCR; TCRdb's copy has only in-frame clones and leaves some out. In the table there are 45,000 to 70,000 clones, about 90% of which are singletons. The material was CD4+ T cells from peripheral blood mononuclear cells, obtained after pregnancy. The receptor source for this set is a female donor with multiple sclerosis, enrolled in a pregnancy study. CDR3s include the opening cysteine and the closing phenylalanine or tryptophan. The order of the fields is V gene, CDR3 length, CDR3 protein.

TRBV19	15	CASSRGGGLSGELFF
TRBV7-2	16	CASSLLRGAGEETQYF
TRBV18	14	CASSLWDSNYGYTF
TRBV9	14	CASSVGAGNYGYTF
TRBV11-3	14	CASSLEGGLDEQYF
TRBV27	15	CASSAGVKWNSPLHF
TRBV7-9	14	CASSYRGEGEKLFF
TRBV7-3	14	CASSPRPGMSGYTF
TRBV6-1	17	CASSETTGTGSGNTIYF
TRBV12-5	20	CASGLVPKGIVARGSETQYF
TRBV6-5	15	CASTMNRGSGNTIYF
TRBV19	14	CASSMGFGGAEAFF
TRBV7-2	17	CASSSLTGGWNTGELFF
TRBV20-1	11	CSAQRFNEQFF
TRBV7-9	13	CASSLTGPYGYTF
TRBV30	12	CAWADRGETQYF
TRBV29-1	13	CSVGAGSNYGYTF
TRBV7-2	15	CASSKGQGPSYEQYF